The rows below give T cell receptor beta chains drawn from one sample of a study of response to subunit inactivated influenza vaccine. TCRdb called the RT-PCR reads again in MiXCR, with one record for every CDR3 protein. The repertoire has approximately 530,000 distinct CDR3 sequences, roughly 13% of them found once; the top ten carry about an eighth. The sequencing here drew on PBMCs from blood, taken about 6 weeks after vaccination. The source is a man in his forties or fifties who received an inactivated influenza vaccine. Both conserved end residues are part of each CDR3. The order of the fields is D gene, V gene, CDR3 protein. A D gene is named only where the DNA matches it firmly.

. | TRBV29-1 | CSVDIVGFSTGGYTF
TRBD1 | TRBV6-2/TRBV6-3 | CASLDRAQETQYF
. | TRBV29-1 | CSVDGQGTDTQYF
. | TRBV20-1 | CSARVFVSTDTQYF
. | TRBV20-1 | CSARRAGTNTEAFF
. | TRBV5-1 | CASSVVASQETQYF
. | TRBV29-1 | CSVEPENEKLFF
. | TRBV12-3/TRBV12-4 | CASSQYRTGGPLHF
. | TRBV10-3 | CASHRDTGHEQYF
. | TRBV10-2 | CASGESGSSYEQYF
TRBD1 | TRBV7-2 | CASSLGQGAWEKLFF
. | TRBV12-3/TRBV12-4 | CASSPWLSMNTEAFF
. | TRBV5-1 | CASSLMAWETQYF
. | TRBV4-3 | CASSQESSSSYEQYF
. | TRBV30 | CAGAGDSEKLFF
. | TRBV29-1 | CSVEPRGSYGYTF
. | TRBV6-6 | CASSTGSRGTEAFF
. | TRBV2 | CASSDSQVLVGQYF
. | TRBV12-3/TRBV12-4 | CASSPIAGAATEAFF
. | TRBV4-1 | CASSQDWAEEETQHF
. | TRBV11-1 | CASLRGEFGHPNTGELFF
TRBD2 | TRBV5-5 | CASSIRLAGGPVTQYF
. | TRBV4-3 | CASSQVASSSYNEQFF
TRBD1 | TRBV18 | CASSLRQGAGNEQFF
. | TRBV5-4 | CASSASTEETQYF
TRBD2 | TRBV5-1 | CASSLARGGRTQYF
. | TRBV20-1 | CSARKGAGNTEAFF
. | TRBV7-2 | CASSSQASGETQYF
. | TRBV10-3 | CAISGDGSYGYTF
. | TRBV20-1 | CSRGGVSTDTQYF
TRBD1 | TRBV20-1 | CSAQVRGRPYEQYF
. | TRBV20-1 | CSAPLIGANVLTF
. | TRBV20-1 | CSAAWRVGTGELFF
TRBD2 | TRBV4-1 | CASSQVGGAVRETQYF
. | TRBV10-3 | CAISKDGYEQYF
TRBD2 | TRBV5-1 | CASSQRLAGPYNEQFF
TRBD1 | TRBV5-4 | CASSRTGRSGELFF
TRBD1 | TRBV11-2 | CASSPGGQGHGYTF
. | TRBV25-1 | CASSVRITDTQYF
TRBD1 | TRBV6-2/TRBV6-3 | CASSSRGQGATYGYTF
TRBD2 | TRBV12-3/TRBV12-4 | CASSHGTSGINEQFF
TRBD1 | TRBV18 | CASSRDRTNLISGANVLTF
. | TRBV5-5 | CASSLIMGGTYEQYF
. | TRBV7-6 | CASSLVSSSYNEQFF
. | TRBV5-1 | CASSKMPGQGLSLGYTF
. | TRBV20-1 | CSARLGGHRYEQYF
. | TRBV5-1 | CASSLGDPADTQYF
. | TRBV7-2 | CASSLGLDYLYTDTQYF
. | TRBV3-1 | CASSQGAGWSYNEQFF
. | TRBV5-1 | CASSSDGRGNEKLFF
. | TRBV20-1 | CSARDTQRFSSYEQYF
. | TRBV4-1 | CASSQGQGIGNQPQHF
. | TRBV11-2 | CASSLKGGAGYGYTF
. | TRBV25-1 | CASKLGHQETQYF